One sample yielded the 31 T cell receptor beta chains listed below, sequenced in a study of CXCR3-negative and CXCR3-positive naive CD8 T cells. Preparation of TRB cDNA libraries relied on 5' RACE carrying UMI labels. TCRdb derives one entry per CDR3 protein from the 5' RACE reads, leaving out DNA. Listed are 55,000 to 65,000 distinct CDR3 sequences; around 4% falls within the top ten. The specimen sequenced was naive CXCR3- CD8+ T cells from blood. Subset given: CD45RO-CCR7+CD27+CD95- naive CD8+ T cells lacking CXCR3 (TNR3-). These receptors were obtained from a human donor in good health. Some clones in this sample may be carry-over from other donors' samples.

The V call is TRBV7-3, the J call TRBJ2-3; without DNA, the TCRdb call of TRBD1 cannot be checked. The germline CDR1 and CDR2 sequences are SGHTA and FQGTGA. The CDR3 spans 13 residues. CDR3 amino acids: CASSPDNTDTQYF.

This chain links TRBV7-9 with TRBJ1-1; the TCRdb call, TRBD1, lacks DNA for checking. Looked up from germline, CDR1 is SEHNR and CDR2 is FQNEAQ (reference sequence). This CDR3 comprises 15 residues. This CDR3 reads CASSPGTGVNTEAFF.

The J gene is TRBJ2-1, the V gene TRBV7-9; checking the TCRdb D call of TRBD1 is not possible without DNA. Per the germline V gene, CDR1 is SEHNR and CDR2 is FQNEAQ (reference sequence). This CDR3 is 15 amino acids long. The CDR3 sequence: CASSFFSGGYNEQFF.

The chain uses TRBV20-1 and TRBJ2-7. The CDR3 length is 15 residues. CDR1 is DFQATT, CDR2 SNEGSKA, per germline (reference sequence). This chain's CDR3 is CSARALLAGSYEQYF.

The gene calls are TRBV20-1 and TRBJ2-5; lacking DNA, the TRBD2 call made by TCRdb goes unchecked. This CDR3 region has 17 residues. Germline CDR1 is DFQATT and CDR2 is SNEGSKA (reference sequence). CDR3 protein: CSARDPTSGGPGETQYF.

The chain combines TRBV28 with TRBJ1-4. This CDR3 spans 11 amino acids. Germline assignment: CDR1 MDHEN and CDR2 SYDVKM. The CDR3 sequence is CASSLVEKLFF.

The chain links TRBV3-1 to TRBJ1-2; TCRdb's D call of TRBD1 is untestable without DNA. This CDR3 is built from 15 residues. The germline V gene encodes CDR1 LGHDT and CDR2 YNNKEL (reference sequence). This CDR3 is CASSQVVGTGYGYTF.

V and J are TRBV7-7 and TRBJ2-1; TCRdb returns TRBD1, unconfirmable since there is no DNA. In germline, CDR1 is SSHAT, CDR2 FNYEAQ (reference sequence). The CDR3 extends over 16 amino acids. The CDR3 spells CASSLDDRIIYNEQFF.

CDR3 loop: CASSLGLADSYEQYF. This chain uses TRBV7-3 with TRBJ2-7; TCRdb reports TRBD2, a call that lacks DNA to check it against. This CDR3 has 15 amino acids. The germline V gene has CDR1 SGHTA and CDR2 FQGTGA.

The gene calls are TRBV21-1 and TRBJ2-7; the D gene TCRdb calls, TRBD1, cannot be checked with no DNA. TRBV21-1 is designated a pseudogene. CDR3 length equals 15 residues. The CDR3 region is CASSRLMGARYEQYF.

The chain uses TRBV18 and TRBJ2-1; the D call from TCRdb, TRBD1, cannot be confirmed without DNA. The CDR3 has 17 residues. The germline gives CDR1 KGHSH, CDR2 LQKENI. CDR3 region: CASSPGQVDAVYNEQFF.

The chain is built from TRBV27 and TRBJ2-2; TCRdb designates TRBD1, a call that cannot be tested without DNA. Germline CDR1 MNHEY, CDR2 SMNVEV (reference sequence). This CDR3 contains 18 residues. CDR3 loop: CASSLYTGTGGLTGELFF.

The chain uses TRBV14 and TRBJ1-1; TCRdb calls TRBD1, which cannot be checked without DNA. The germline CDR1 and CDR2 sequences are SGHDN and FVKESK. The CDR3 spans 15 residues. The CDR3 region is CASSQFGTGDTEAFF.

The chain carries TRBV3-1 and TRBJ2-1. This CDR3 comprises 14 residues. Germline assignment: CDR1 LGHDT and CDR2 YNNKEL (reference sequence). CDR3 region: CASSQDQHYNEQFF.

CDR3 sequence reads: CATSGGDLLEDTQYF. The genes are TRBV24-1 and TRBJ2-3; TCRdb proposes TRBD2, but this gene call is untestable without DNA. The germline CDR1 and CDR2 sequences are KGHDR and SFDVKD. The CDR3 spans 15 residues.

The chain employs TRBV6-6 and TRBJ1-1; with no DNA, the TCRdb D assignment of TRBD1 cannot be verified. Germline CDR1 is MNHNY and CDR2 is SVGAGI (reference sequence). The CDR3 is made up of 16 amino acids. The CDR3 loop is CASSPLEFRVNTEAFF.

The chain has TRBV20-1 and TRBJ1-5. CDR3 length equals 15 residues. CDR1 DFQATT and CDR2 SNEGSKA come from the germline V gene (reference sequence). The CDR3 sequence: CSAREGEVTNQPQHF.

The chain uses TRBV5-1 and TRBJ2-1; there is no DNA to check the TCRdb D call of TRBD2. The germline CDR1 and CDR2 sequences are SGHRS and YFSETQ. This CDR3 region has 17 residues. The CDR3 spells CASSSTAGGGLYNEQFF.

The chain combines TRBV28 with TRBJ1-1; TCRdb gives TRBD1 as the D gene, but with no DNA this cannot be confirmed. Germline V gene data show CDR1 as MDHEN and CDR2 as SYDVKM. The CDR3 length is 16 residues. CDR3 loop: CASRINPPGSNTEAFF.

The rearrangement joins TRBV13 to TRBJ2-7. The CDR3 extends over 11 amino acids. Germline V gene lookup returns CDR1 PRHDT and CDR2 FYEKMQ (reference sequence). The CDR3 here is CASSFAYEQYF. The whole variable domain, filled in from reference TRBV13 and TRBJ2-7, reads AAGVIQSPRHLIKEKRETATLKCYPIPRHDTVYWYQQGPGQDPQFLISFYEKMQSDKGSIPDRFSAQQFSDYHSELNMSSLELGDSALYFCASSFAYEQYFGPGTRLTVT.

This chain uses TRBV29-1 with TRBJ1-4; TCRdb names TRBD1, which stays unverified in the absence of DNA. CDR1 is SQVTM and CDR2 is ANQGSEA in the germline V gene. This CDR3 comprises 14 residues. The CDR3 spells CSVPSGATNEKLFF.

The CDR3 reads CASSSEGASYEQYF. The chain joins TRBV21-1 to TRBJ2-7; TCRdb gives TRBD1 as the D gene, but with no DNA this cannot be confirmed. TRBV21-1 is recorded as a pseudogene. There are 14 residues in the CDR3.

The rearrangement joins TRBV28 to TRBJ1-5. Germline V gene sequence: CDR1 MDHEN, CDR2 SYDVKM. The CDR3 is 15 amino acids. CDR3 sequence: CASITTAVSNQPQHF.

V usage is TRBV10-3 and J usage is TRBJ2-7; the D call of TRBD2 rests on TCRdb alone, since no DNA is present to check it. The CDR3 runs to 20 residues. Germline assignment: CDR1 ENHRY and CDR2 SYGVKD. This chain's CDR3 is CAIGLPRREAIPPSSYEQYF.

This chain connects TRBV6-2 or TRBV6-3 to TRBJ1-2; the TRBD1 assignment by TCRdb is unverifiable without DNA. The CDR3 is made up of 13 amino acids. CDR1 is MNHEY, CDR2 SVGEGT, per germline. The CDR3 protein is CASTAAGEYGYTF.

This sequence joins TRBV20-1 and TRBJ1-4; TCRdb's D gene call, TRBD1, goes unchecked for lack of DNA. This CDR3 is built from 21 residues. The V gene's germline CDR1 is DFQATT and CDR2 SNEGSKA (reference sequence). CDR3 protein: CSARDLLSSRDPTTTNEKLFF.

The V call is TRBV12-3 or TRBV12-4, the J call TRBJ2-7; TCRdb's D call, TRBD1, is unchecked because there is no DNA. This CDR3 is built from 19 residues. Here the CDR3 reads CASSGRDRVTGGIPHEQYF.

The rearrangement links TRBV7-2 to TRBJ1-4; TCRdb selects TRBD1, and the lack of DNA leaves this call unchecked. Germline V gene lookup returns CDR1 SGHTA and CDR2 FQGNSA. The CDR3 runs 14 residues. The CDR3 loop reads CASSLTTGIEKLFF.

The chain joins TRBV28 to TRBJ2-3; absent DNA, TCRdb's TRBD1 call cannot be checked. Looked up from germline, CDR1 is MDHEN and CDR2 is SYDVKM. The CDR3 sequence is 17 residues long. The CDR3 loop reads CASSPRGRAGRTDTQYF.

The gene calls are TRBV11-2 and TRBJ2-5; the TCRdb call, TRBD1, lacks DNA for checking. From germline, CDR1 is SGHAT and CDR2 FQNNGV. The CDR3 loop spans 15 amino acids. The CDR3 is CASSLDVSGGLTQYF.

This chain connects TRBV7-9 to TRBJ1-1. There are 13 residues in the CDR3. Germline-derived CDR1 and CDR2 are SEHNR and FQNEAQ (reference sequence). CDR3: CASTVGVVAEAFF.